Presented here are 14 T cell receptor beta chains from one specimen sequenced in a study of a mutant IDH1 vaccine in newly diagnosed glioma. The time point here: week 11, during vaccination. In every dose of vaccine, 300 ug of mutant IDH1 20-mer peptide was given alongside topical imiquimod. Repertoires were generated with immunoSEQ multiplex PCR, while TCRdb's copy carries only in-frame clones and drops some. The data contain 55,000 to 65,000 clones, under 90% of them singletons. Antigen specificity for these receptors is unknown. This specimen consisted of PBMCs, obtained from a glioma patient whose treatment included an IDH1 peptide vaccine. The source is a man aged 50 to 60 with glioma.

The chain employs TRBV10-3 and TRBJ1-1, with a possible D match to TRBD1 (6 bases). Trimming took 3 bases from V and 3 from J, leaving 11 bases between them. The germline V gene has CDR1 ENHRY and CDR2 SYGVKD. CDR3 length equals 14 residues. The CDR3 DNA sequence: TGTGCCATCAGTGAATTCTCAGGGGACACTGAAGCTTTCTTT. As protein: CAISEFSGDTEAFF.

This clone was picked up a small number of times. This chain connects TRBV7-2 to TRBJ2-2, with 8 bases aligning to TRBD1. CDR1 and CDR2 (germline): SGHTA, FQGNSA. CDR3 length: 13 residues. V was clipped by 5 bases and J by 6 bases; unmatched bases: 2. The DNA for the CDR3 is TGTGCCAGCAGCACACAGGGGGCCGGGGAGCTGTTTTTT. Its translation is CASSTQGAGELFF.

The chain links TRBV14 to TRBJ1-1; tentatively, D is TRBD1 (5 bases). The V gene's germline CDR1 is SGHDN and CDR2 FVKESK. The CDR3 is 13 residues long. V lost 0 bases to trimming and J lost 6 bases, with 8 bases between them. Here the CDR3 reads CASSQDPRAEAFF. DNA of the CDR3: TGTGCCAGCAGCCAAGATCCCAGGGCTGAAGCTTTCTTT. The full variable domain, rest sourced from reference TRBV14 and TRBJ1-1, is EAGVTQFPSHSVIEKGQTVTLRCDPISGHDNLYWYRRVMGKEIKFLLHFVKESKQDESGMPNNRFLAERTGGTYSTLKVQPAELEDSGVYFCASSQDPRAEAFFGQGTRLTVV.

The rearrangement links TRBV15 to TRBJ1-2, with D hard to call. Trimming took off 1 base at V and 4 bases at J, with 7 bases between the two ends. CDR3 length equals 13 residues. Germline-derived CDR1 and CDR2 are LNHNV and YYDKDF (reference sequence). This CDR3 is CATSRGGAYGYTF. CDR3 in DNA: TGTGCCACCAGCAGAGGGGGAGCCTATGGCTACACCTTC.

This chain connects TRBV19 to TRBJ2-3; the match to TRBD2 covers 8 bases. The CDR3 sequence is 15 residues long. Germline CDR1 and CDR2: LNHDA and SQIVND (reference sequence). The ends lost 6 bases at V and 1 base at J; junction bases unmatched: 6. In DNA form, the CDR3 reads TGTGCCAGTAGGTTCGGGACTAGAGGCACAGATACGCAGTATTTT. Translating it yields CASRFGTRGTDTQYF.

The V call is TRBV7-9, the J call TRBJ1-2, with D unclear. Germline V lookup: CDR1 SEHNR, CDR2 FQNEAQ (reference sequence). The CDR3 has 15 amino acids. V was trimmed by 3 bases and J by 4 bases, leaving 15 bases between them. CDR3: CASSFEAPLVYGYTF. Here the CDR3 DNA reads TGTGCCAGCAGCTTTGAGGCACCCTTAGTCTATGGCTACACCTTC.

This clone has just one count. The chain combines TRBV30 with TRBJ1-6; weak D call: TRBD1 (5 bases). This CDR3 has 16 residues. V dropped 3 bases and J dropped 5 bases, with 17 bases sitting between them. The germline V gene encodes CDR1 GTSNPN and CDR2 SVGIG (reference sequence). CDR3 loop: CAWSARGAGHNSPLHF. CDR3 DNA sequence: TGTGCCTGGAGCGCCCGGGGCGCAGGGCATAATTCACCCCTCCACTTT.

This clone showed up just once. The chain recombines TRBV18 with TRBJ1-5, with 10 bases identical to TRBD1. CDR3 length equals 16 residues. The ends lost 6 bases at V and 2 bases at J; junction bases unmatched: 7. Germline V lookup: CDR1 KGHSH, CDR2 LQKENI. The DNA of the CDR3 is TGTGCCAGCTCGGTGACAGGGGGCAGTCGCAATCAGCCCCAGCATTTT. This gives the protein CASSVTGGSRNQPQHF.

In its sample, this clone is medium-sized (0.01 to 0.1%). The chain recombines TRBV10-2 with TRBJ1-4; D not resolved. V was clipped by 5 bases and J by 5 bases, with 12 bases between them. The CDR3 runs to 14 residues. Germline loops: CDR1 WSHSY, CDR2 SAAADI. For the CDR3, the DNA is TGCGCCAGCAGTCACGAAACGCTAAATGAAAAACTGTTTTTT. Translating gives CASSHETLNEKLFF.

The chain links TRBV30 to TRBJ2-1; TRBD2 is a possible D gene (6 bases). Trimming removed 3 bases at V and 0 bases at J, with 6 bases between. The CDR3 sequence is 13 residues long. Germline CDR1 is GTSNPN and CDR2 is SVGIG (reference sequence). The CDR3 DNA sequence: TGTGCCTGGAGGCGGGGCTCCTACAATGAGCAGTTCTTC. Translation: CAWRRGSYNEQFF.

This chain uses TRBV2 with TRBJ1-5; D gene ambiguous. The V end lost 4 bases, the J end lost 7 bases, and 11 bases lay between the germline ends. The CDR3 extends over 13 amino acids. CDR1 is SNHLY, CDR2 FYNNEI, per germline. CDR3 DNA sequence: TGTGCCAGCAGTGGTCCCGGGGAACAGCCCCAGCATTTT. Translating gives CASSGPGEQPQHF.

The rearrangement joins TRBV29-1 to TRBJ2-5; a possible D gene is TRBD1 (6 bases). The CDR3 extends over 13 amino acids. CDR1 and CDR2 from the germline V gene are SQVTM and ANQGSEA. CDR3 nucleotides: TGCAATGTTAAGGACAGAAGACAAGAGACCCAGTACTTC. It specifies CNVKDRRQETQYF.

The CDR3 DNA sequence: TGTGCCAGTAGCCGGGACAGCCCCTATCAGCCCCAGCATTTT. Encoded protein: CASSRDSPYQPQHF. The V and J genes are TRBV19 and TRBJ1-5; 7 bases fit TRBD1. The CDR3 runs 14 residues. Germline V gene data show CDR1 as LNHDA and CDR2 as SQIVND (reference sequence). V was pared by 6 bases and J by 5 bases, with 7 bases of the junction left unmatched.

The J gene is TRBJ1-1, the V gene TRBV5-1; D perhaps matches TRBD1 (6 bases). The CDR3 length is 14 residues. Germline V gene lookup returns CDR1 SGHRS and CDR2 YFSETQ. V was pared by 0 bases and J by 3 bases, with 9 bases between. CDR3 bases: TGCGCCAGCAGCTTGGCAGGGGAGGACACTGAAGCTTTCTTT. Its translation: CASSLAGEDTEAFF.